These 3 T cell receptor beta chains were all obtained from the same sample, sequenced in a study of T cells after yellow fever vaccination. In TCRdb, the 5' RACE reads were re-called with MiXCR into one record per CDR3 protein. In the table there are 620,000 or so distinct CDR3 sequences, roughly 12% of which are singletons. Specimen: PBMCs, collected on the day of the yellow fever booster vaccination. The receptors come from a man aged 25-40 years who received the YFV17D yellow fever vaccine.

This rearrangement joins TRBV7-2 to TRBJ2-5; 8 positions agree with TRBD2. Germline V CDR1 and CDR2: SGHTA, FQGNSA. V shed 5 bases, J shed 4 bases, and the junction held 3 bases outside the gene matches. The length of the CDR3 is 13 residues. Here the CDR3 DNA reads TGTGCCAGCAGCGCGCGGGGGGCAGAGACCCAGTACTTC. It yields the protein CASSARGAETQYF.

This clonotype turned up a few times. This chain joins TRBV18 and TRBJ2-2; possibly TRBD1 or TRBD2 for D (5 bases each). Germline V gives CDR1 KGHSH, CDR2 LQKENI. CDR3 length equals 14 residues. The V gene lost 5 bases and the J gene lost 6 bases, with 13 bases spanning the gap. The CDR3 protein is CASSSTAEAGELFF. CDR3 DNA: TGTGCCAGCTCATCGACAGCGGAGGCCGGGGAGCTGTTTTTT.

The table lists this clonotype with a few counts. This sequence joins TRBV20-1 and TRBJ2-1, with 11 bases aligning to TRBD2. The CDR3 is made up of 17 amino acids. Germline values: CDR1 DFQATT, CDR2 SNEGSKA (reference sequence). CDR3 in amino acids: CSLVASGRKSSYNEQFF. The CDR3 DNA reads as TGCAGCCTGGTAGCTAGCGGGAGGAAGAGCTCCTACAATGAGCAGTTCTTC.